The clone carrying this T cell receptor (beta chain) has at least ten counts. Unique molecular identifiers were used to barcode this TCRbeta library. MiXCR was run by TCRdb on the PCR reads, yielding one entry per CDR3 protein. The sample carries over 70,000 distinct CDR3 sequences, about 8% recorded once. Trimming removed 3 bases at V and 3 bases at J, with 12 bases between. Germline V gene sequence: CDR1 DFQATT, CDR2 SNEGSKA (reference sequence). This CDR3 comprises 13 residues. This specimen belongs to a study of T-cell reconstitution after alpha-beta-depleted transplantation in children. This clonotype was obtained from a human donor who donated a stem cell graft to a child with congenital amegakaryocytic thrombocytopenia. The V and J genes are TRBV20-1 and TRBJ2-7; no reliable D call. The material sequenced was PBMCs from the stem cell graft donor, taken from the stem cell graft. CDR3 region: CSASSKEYYEQYF. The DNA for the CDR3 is TGCAGTGCTAGTAGCAAGGAGTACTACGAGCAGTACTTC.